This T cell receptor (beta chain) was sequenced during a study of cytomegalovirus exposure and HLA in healthy donors. This CDR3 comprises 16 residues. V was pared by 5 bases and J by 6 bases, with 12 bases of the junction left unmatched. Germline lookup yields CDR1 MNHNY and CDR2 SVGAGI (reference sequence). Everyone who donated was a healthy bone marrow donor. Amplification used 60 Vbeta primers and 13 Jbeta primers. Sequencing was performed with immunoSEQ multiplex PCR; in TCRdb, only in-frame clones are kept and a portion is missing. Among more than 80,000 clones, approximately 89% were seen once, and the ten largest hold roughly 9.2%.

Sample: PBMCs. The chain links TRBV6-6 to TRBJ1-5; 8 nucleotides match TRBD1. This TCR was sampled from a man aged 30-40 years in good health and CMV-seropositive. CDR3 loop: CASSHPGTGGSQPQHF. For the CDR3, the DNA is TGTGCCAGCAGTCACCCCGGGACAGGCGGTTCTCAGCCCCAGCATTTT.